This TCR beta chain was sequenced during a study of blood T cells in healthy people across ages. This clonotype was seen a few times. A second PCR, run for about 6 to 12 cycles, used a sample-barcoded 5' primer plus a J-beta primer mix. TCRdb re-derived calls from the 5' RACE reads in MiXCR, one entry per CDR3 protein. In the table there are about 770,000 distinct CDR3 sequences, around 43% of which are singletons. From germline, CDR1 is LNHNV and CDR2 YYDKDF (reference sequence). There are 15 residues in the CDR3. J lost 3 bases, V lost 5 bases, and 9 bases had no gene match. Sequenced input: blood. This rearrangement joins TRBV15 to TRBJ2-7, with TRBD1 identical over 8 bases. This sequence originates from a man between 60 and 75 years old in good health. The CDR3 nucleotides read TGTGCCACCAGCCTAGGACAGGGTCCTCTCTACGAGCAGTACTTC. Amino acid sequence: CATSLGQGPLYEQYF.